These 30 T cell receptor beta chains were sequenced from one sample in a study of T cell repertoires in cytomegalovirus infection. TCRdb fed the reads into MiXCR, producing one record per CDR3 protein. The table has 400,000 or so distinct CDR3 sequences, approximately 33% seen once; the top ten hold roughly 15%. The source material was PBMCs. These TCRs come from a human donor in good health (CMV status not recorded). Some clones in this sample may be carry-over from other donors' samples.

This clonotype showed up many times. V gene TRBV6-1 combines with J gene TRBJ2-1; 9 positions agree with TRBD1. Trimming cost V 6 bases and J 3 bases; bases outside gene matches: 3. The CDR3 sequence is 14 residues long. Germline-derived CDR1 and CDR2 are MNHNS and SASEGT. CDR3 sequence reads: CASRDRGIYNEQFF. The CDR3 DNA is TGTGCCAGCAGAGACAGGGGGATCTACAATGAGCAGTTCTTC.

V and J are TRBV19 and TRBJ2-5; 9 nucleotides line up with TRBD1. The V segment lost 3 bases and the J segment 6 bases; nucleotides outside the gene matches: 5. The germline V gene has CDR1 LNHDA and CDR2 SQIVND (reference sequence). CDR3 length equals 14 residues. Here the CDR3 reads CASSIRTGEQTQYF. The CDR3 DNA is TGTGCCAGTAGTATTCGGACAGGGGAGCAGACCCAGTACTTC.

The chain links TRBV25-1 to TRBJ1-1; D may be TRBD1 (6 bases). The germline CDR1 and CDR2 sequences are MGHDK and SYGVNS. The CDR3 extends over 14 amino acids. Trimming cost V 6 bases and J 5 bases, with 16 bases left between them. The CDR3 region has the DNA TGTGCCAGCAGGCCTACCTTAGGGGGAACTGAAGCTTTCTTT. Amino acids: CASRPTLGGTEAFF.

This clonotype has at least ten counts. This chain uses TRBV7-2 with TRBJ1-1, with D unclear. CDR3 length: 12 amino acids. V gave up 1 base and J gave up 3 bases, with 3 bases separating them. Germline loops: CDR1 SGHTA, CDR2 FQGNSA. This CDR3 reads CASSLVDTEAFF. For the CDR3, the DNA is TGTGCCAGCAGCTTAGTTGACACTGAAGCTTTCTTT.

A note on this clonotype: Lacking the conserved final phenylalanine or tryptophan, this CDR3 likely reflects a read error. The rearrangement joins TRBV5-6 to TRBJ1-5, with 7 bases that match TRBD1. Germline CDR1 reads SGHDT; CDR2 reads YYEEEE. J was trimmed by 6 bases and V by 4 bases; bases with no gene match: 4. This CDR3 is 13 amino acids long. The CDR3 reads CASSRRDSQPQHL. CDR3 sequence (DNA): TGTGCCAGCAGCCGCCGGGACAGTCAGCCCCAGCATCTT.

The chain recombines TRBV6-1 with TRBJ1-5, with D perhaps matching TRBD1 (6 bases). Trimming took 5 bases from V and 7 from J, leaving 15 bases between them. The CDR3 extends over 14 amino acids. In germline, CDR1 is MNHNS, CDR2 SASEGT. CDR3 DNA sequence: TGTGCCAGCAGTTTGCCAGGGGCTGGCCAGCCCCAGCATTTT. This gives the protein CASSLPGAGQPQHF.

The CDR3 reads CDRSHLSASIRGNTIYF. CDR3 DNA sequence: TGTGACCGCAGCCACCTATCCGCCTCGATACGAGGGAACACCATATATTTT. V gene TRBV6-5 combines with J gene TRBJ1-3; D not certain. In germline, CDR1 is MNHEY, CDR2 SVGAGI. This CDR3 has 17 residues.

This clonotype occurred many times. The chain links TRBV7-8 to TRBJ1-5; tentatively, D is TRBD1 (6 bases). Germline values: CDR1 SGHVS, CDR2 FQNEAQ. Trimming cost V 5 bases and J 7 bases, with 18 bases left between them. The CDR3 runs to 15 residues. The CDR3 is CASSPLDRPGQPQHF. CDR3 coding DNA: TGTGCCAGCAGCCCACTCGACAGGCCGGGGCAGCCCCAGCATTTT. The full variable domain, in which reference TRBV7-8 and TRBJ1-5 provide the parts outside the CDR3, is GAGVSQSPRYKVAKRGQDVALRCDPISGHVSLFWYQQALGQGPEFLTYFQNEAQLDKSGLPSDRFFAERPEGSVSTLKIQRTQQEDSAVYLCASSPLDRPGQPQHFGDGTRLSIL.

This CDR3 reads CSALTGSADTQYF. The CDR3 DNA reads as TGCAGTGCTCTGACAGGGTCGGCAGATACGCAGTATTTT. This chain uses TRBV20-1 with TRBJ2-3; 7 nucleotides align to TRBD1. Germline CDR1 is DFQATT and CDR2 is SNEGSKA (reference sequence). The trim removed 5 bases at V and 4 bases at J, leaving 6 bases unmatched. The CDR3 contains 13 residues.

V usage is TRBV28 and J usage is TRBJ2-7; unclear D gene. The CDR3 is made up of 16 amino acids. Between the trimmed V and J ends, which lost 6 bases and 0 bases, there was a span of 18 bases. Germline V gene sequence: CDR1 MDHEN, CDR2 SYDVKM. The CDR3 loop is CASSTSETYPSYEQYF. The CDR3 region has the DNA TGTGCCAGCAGCACCTCAGAGACATATCCCTCCTACGAGCAGTACTTC.

This clonotype was found a few times. The V call is TRBV7-9, the J call TRBJ1-1, with no clear D. Germline CDR1 SEHNR, CDR2 FQNEAQ (reference sequence). V lost 5 bases, J lost 3 bases, and 13 bases lay in between. The CDR3 sequence is 14 residues long. CDR3 in DNA: TGTGCCAGCAGCCCAGACCCCTGGGACACTGAAGCTTTCTTT. Amino acids: CASSPDPWDTEAFF.

This clonotype was found many times. V gene TRBV24-1 combines with J gene TRBJ2-5; D possibly matches TRBD1 or TRBD2 (6 bases each). The germline V gene has CDR1 KGHDR and CDR2 SFDVKD. The CDR3 spans 14 residues. Trimming left V 3 bases short and J 4 bases short, with 11 bases between. The DNA for the CDR3 is TGTGCCACCAGTGATCGGGGGCACGGAGAGACCCAGTACTTC. Translated: CATSDRGHGETQYF.

This clonotype was detected a few times. The genes are TRBV29-1 and TRBJ1-2, with D tentatively TRBD1 (5 bases). V was clipped by 7 bases and J by 8 bases, with 14 bases between them. The CDR3 sequence is 11 residues long. Per germline, CDR1 SQVTM and CDR2 ANQGSEA. The CDR3 spells CSAGEGEGYTF. CDR3 nucleotide sequence: TGCAGCGCGGGGGAAGGGGAAGGCTACACCTTC.

There are a few counts of this clonotype. The chain has TRBV27 and TRBJ2-3; no reliable D call. The CDR3 runs 17 residues. Trimming shortened V by 3 bases and J by 4 bases, and 20 bases separated the two germline ends. CDR1 MNHEY and CDR2 SMNVEV come from the germline V gene (reference sequence). Here the CDR3 reads CASSLSYRASIADTQYF. The CDR3, as DNA: TGTGCCAGCAGTTTGTCGTATCGGGCGTCTATAGCAGATACGCAGTATTTT.

This chain links TRBV7-9 with TRBJ2-3; D gene uncertain. The germline V gene encodes CDR1 SEHNR and CDR2 FQNEAQ (reference sequence). Between the trimmed V and J ends, which lost 1 base and 2 bases, there was a span of 13 bases. This CDR3 comprises 16 residues. For the CDR3, the DNA is TGTGCCAGCAGCTTAGGGGTCGGCGTGGCCACAGATACGCAGTATTTT. Translation gives CASSLGVGVATDTQYF.

The chain is built from TRBV6-5 and TRBJ2-2, with a weak D call TRBD2 (6 bases). Between the trimmed V and J ends, which lost 4 bases and 1 base, there was a span of 25 bases. CDR1 and CDR2 (germline): MNHEY, SVGAGI. This CDR3 is 20 amino acids long. The DNA of the CDR3 is TGTGCCAGCAGTTCCCCCCAAGTACCGGGACTTGATCTGAACACCGGGGAGCTGTTTTTT. Translated, it gives CASSSPQVPGLDLNTGELFF.

This chain joins TRBV2 and TRBJ1-5; D is perhaps TRBD1 (5 bases). V dropped 3 bases and J dropped 4 bases, with 16 bases sitting between them. CDR1 and CDR2 (germline): SNHLY, FYNNEI. This CDR3 is built from 16 residues. Here the CDR3 reads CASSDPMAGENQPQHF. Written as DNA, the CDR3 is TGTGCCAGCAGTGATCCCATGGCGGGGGAAAATCAGCCCCAGCATTTT.

V gene TRBV7-2 combines with J gene TRBJ1-1; tentative D call: TRBD1 (5 bases). Trimming took 3 bases from V and 11 from J, leaving 22 bases between them. The CDR3 loop spans 15 amino acids. Germline assignment: CDR1 SGHTA and CDR2 FQGNSA. CDR3 amino acids: CASSLLALKGVKAFF. In DNA form, the CDR3 reads TGTGCCAGCAGCTTGTTGGCCCTAAAAGGGGTAAAGGCTTTCTTT.

The chain uses TRBV11-1 and TRBJ1-1, with D possibly being TRBD1 (5 bases). The CDR3 extends over 14 amino acids. V was shortened by 2 bases and J by 5 bases, with 12 bases between the two germline ends. The germline gives CDR1 SGHAT, CDR2 FQDESV (reference sequence). CDR3 region: CASSLYSGGTEAFF. In DNA, the CDR3 is TGTGCCAGCAGCTTATATTCGGGGGGGACTGAAGCTTTCTTT.

This clonotype has just a few counts. The V call is TRBV7-6, the J call TRBJ1-1; TRBD1 might be the D (6 bases). The CDR3 consists of 15 residues. The germline V and J ends were trimmed by 5 bases and 1 base, with 14 bases remaining between them. Germline V CDR1 and CDR2: SGHVS, FNYEAQ. The CDR3: CASSLRGAQNTEAFF. For the CDR3, the DNA is TGTGCCAGCAGCCTACGGGGGGCGCAGAACACTGAAGCTTTCTTT.

J is TRBJ1-5 and V is TRBV28; D unclear. Germline-derived CDR1 and CDR2 are MDHEN and SYDVKM. The CDR3 runs 16 residues. V was trimmed by 0 bases and J by 2 bases, leaving 11 bases between them. CDR3 in amino acids: CASSLWAGVGNQPQHF. For the CDR3, the DNA is TGTGCCAGCAGTTTATGGGCTGGGGTTGGCAATCAGCCCCAGCATTTT.

This chain connects TRBV11-2 to TRBJ2-1; D unresolved. The germline V and J ends were trimmed by 0 bases and 3 bases, with 6 bases remaining between them. This CDR3 region has 14 residues. Germline V gene data show CDR1 as SGHAT and CDR2 as FQNNGV. DNA of the CDR3: TGTGCCAGCAGCTTAGATCTGGACTACAATGAGCAGTTCTTC. Translation: CASSLDLDYNEQFF.

The rearrangement joins TRBV19 to TRBJ2-3; a weak D match, TRBD1 (7 bases). Germline-derived CDR1 and CDR2 are LNHDA and SQIVND (reference sequence). V was pared by 7 bases and J by 4 bases, with 15 bases between. The CDR3 spans 14 residues. The DNA for the CDR3 is TGTGCCAGTAAGGAGGGGGCGTTCCCAGATACGCAGTATTTT. It encodes CASKEGAFPDTQYF. The variable domain in full, completed from reference TRBV19 and TRBJ2-3, reads DGGITQSPKYLFRKEGQNVTLSCEQNLNHDAMYWYRQDPGQGLRLIYYSQIVNDFQKGDIAEGYSVSREKKESFPLTVTSAQKNPTAFYLCASKEGAFPDTQYFGPGTRLTVL.

This clonotype was recorded many times. This chain connects TRBV7-2 to TRBJ1-5, with no clear D. The germline gives CDR1 SGHTA, CDR2 FQGNSA. The CDR3 totals 14 residues. V lost 3 bases, J lost 3 bases, and 9 bases lay in between. The CDR3 DNA sequence: TGTGCCAGCAGCTTGCCTGGGATCAATCAGCCCCAGCATTTT. Protein sequence: CASSLPGINQPQHF.

This clonotype was recorded a few times. The chain joins TRBV6-1 to TRBJ2-1, with 7 bases matching TRBD2. Trimming removed 7 bases from V and 2 bases from J; junction bases left unmatched: 8. The CDR3 totals 15 residues. The V gene's germline CDR1 is MNHNS and CDR2 SASEGT. This CDR3 is CASNNGGFTYNEQFF. The CDR3 DNA follows: TGTGCCAGCAACAACGGGGGGTTTACCTACAATGAGCAGTTCTTC.

CDR3 DNA: TGTGCCAGTAGTGTCACGGTCCACAATGAGCAGTTCTTC. This codes for CASSVTVHNEQFF. V and J are TRBV19 and TRBJ2-1, with unresolved D. Germline CDR1 is LNHDA and CDR2 is SQIVND (reference sequence). The CDR3 sequence is 13 residues long. The germline V and J ends were trimmed by 5 bases and 5 bases, with 10 bases remaining between them.

The chain carries TRBV5-5 and TRBJ2-7; D is perhaps TRBD1 (6 bases). CDR3 length equals 16 residues. Germline lookup yields CDR1 SGHKS and CDR2 YYEKEE (reference sequence). Trimming removed 3 bases from V and 2 bases from J, with 18 bases in between. CDR3 amino acids: CASSSQPVTGAYEQYF. The CDR3 nucleotides are TGTGCCAGCAGCTCCCAACCCGTGACAGGTGCCTACGAGCAGTACTTC.

As to this clonotype: This likely comes from a read error, as the CDR3 has no conserved phenylalanine or tryptophan at its end. The gene calls are TRBV5-5 and TRBJ1-3; TRBD1 aligns across 9 bases. Germline V gene data show CDR1 as SGHKS and CDR2 as YYEKEE (reference sequence). The CDR3 is 16 amino acids. After removal of 5 bases from V and 2 bases from J, the junction contained 8 bases not matched to a gene. The CDR3 nucleotides are TGTGCCAGCAGTGATATCCGGGACAGGGCTGGAAACACCATATATTTG. It is translated as CASSDIRDRAGNTIYL.

This clonotype was detected once. The chain joins TRBV6-2 or TRBV6-3 to TRBJ1-5; a weak D match, TRBD1 (6 bases). Between the trimmed V and J ends, which lost 5 bases and 0 bases, there was a span of 8 bases. Germline V lookup: CDR1 MNHEY, CDR2 SVGEGT. The CDR3 loop spans 14 amino acids. The CDR3 region has the DNA TGTGCCAGCAGTGGGACACCTAGCAATCAGCCCCAGCATTTT. This codes for CASSGTPSNQPQHF.

As for this clonotype: A much larger clone sits a single nucleotide away, making a read error possible. The chain carries TRBV6-5 and TRBJ2-4; 7 nucleotides align to TRBD2. CDR3 size: 14 residues. Per germline, CDR1 MNHEY and CDR2 SVGAGI. With V trimmed by 6 bases and J by 1 base, 3 bases remained unmatched. The DNA of the CDR3 is TGTGCCAGCAGGTGGGGGGGGGCCAAAAACATTCAGTACTTC. Translated: CASRWGGAKNIQYF.